The 10 T cell receptor beta chains below were found in one sample sequenced in a study of T-cell memory formation after mild COVID-19. TCRdb re-called the 5' RACE reads with MiXCR, one entry per CDR3 protein. The sample lists about 280,000 distinct CDR3 sequences, 8% to 10% seen once, with about 20% in the top ten. The sequencing input was PBMCs or a T cell subset sorted from them (not recorded which). The receptors were gathered from a man aged 18 to 30 who had mild COVID-19 (a few samples of this study predate the infection). Cell type and time point are not known.

This clonotype was observed a handful of times. The chain uses TRBV27 and TRBJ2-4, with 7 bases aligning to TRBD1. The length of the CDR3 is 14 residues. V shed 3 bases and J 6 bases; nucleotides not matched to a gene: 5. Germline V CDR1 and CDR2: MNHEY, SMNVEV (reference sequence). CDR3 amino acids: CASSFRGLGNIQYF. In DNA, the CDR3 is TGTGCCAGCAGTTTTAGGGGGCTTGGAAACATTCAGTACTTC.

This clonotype was seen a few times. The chain uses TRBV9 and TRBJ1-4; maybe TRBD1 (6 bases). Germline CDR1 reads SGDLS; CDR2 reads YYNGEE. CDR3 length: 17 amino acids. Trimming cost V 4 bases and J 10 bases, with 26 bases left between them. The CDR3 nucleotides read TGTGCCAGCAGCCCGACCGGGACAAGGAACCACTTTGGAAAACTGTTTTTT. It encodes CASSPTGTRNHFGKLFF.

The table lists this clonotype with many counts. The chain links TRBV3-1 to TRBJ2-1; TRBD2 agrees at 10 bases. Germline CDR1 and CDR2: LGHDT and YNNKEL (reference sequence). The CDR3 spans 16 residues. V was clipped by 8 bases and J by 10 bases; unmatched bases: 17. The CDR3 bases are TGTGCCAGCGCTACGAGAGGGCCAGCGGGGGGGCGAGAGCAGTTCTTC. Its translation is CASATRGPAGGREQFF.

This clonotype was observed many times. The chain employs TRBV20-1 and TRBJ2-4, with 9 bases aligning to TRBD1. V shed 0 bases and J 7 bases; nucleotides not matched to a gene: 7. The length of the CDR3 is 15 residues. Germline V CDR1 and CDR2: DFQATT, SNEGSKA (reference sequence). The CDR3 DNA follows: TGCAGTGCTAGAGATTGGGGACAGGGTATGAACATTCAGTACTTC. Residues: CSARDWGQGMNIQYF.

This clonotype was seen ten or more times. V usage is TRBV7-4 and J usage is TRBJ1-6; 8 bases align to TRBD1. The CDR3 is made up of 15 amino acids. The junction had 10 bases not matched to a gene; V was cut back by 5 bases and J by 10 bases. Germline assignment: CDR1 SGHVT and CDR2 SQSDAQ. The CDR3 DNA reads as TGTGCCAGCAGCCTTCGCGACAGGGGAGGGTCACCCCTCCACTTT. Protein: CASSLRDRGGSPLHF. Drawing the rest from reference TRBV7-4 and TRBJ1-6, the complete variable domain is GAGVSQSPRYKVAKRGRDVALRCDSISGHVTLYWYRQTLGQGSEVLTYSQSDAQRDKSGRPSGRFSAERPERSVSTLKIQRTEQGDSAVYLCASSLRDRGGSPLHFGNGTRLTVT.

V usage is TRBV7-9 and J usage is TRBJ1-1; unclear D gene. V lost 7 bases and J lost 4, with 13 bases in between. The CDR3 runs 13 residues. Germline assignment: CDR1 SEHNR and CDR2 FQNEAQ (reference sequence). CDR3 sequence (DNA): TGTGCCAGCACCTCAGGCTTCGGCACTGAAGCTTTCTTT. This translates into CASTSGFGTEAFF.

This clonotype was observed many times. This chain uses TRBV5-1 with TRBJ2-1; 11 nucleotides line up with TRBD2. J was trimmed by 4 bases and V by 0 bases; bases with no gene match: 3. Germline CDR1 is SGHRS and CDR2 is YFSETQ. The CDR3 totals 16 residues. CDR3 residues: CASSLALAGGYNEQFF. As DNA, the CDR3 is TGCGCCAGCAGCTTGGCCCTAGCGGGGGGATACAATGAGCAGTTCTTC.

This rearrangement joins TRBV6-2 or TRBV6-3 to TRBJ1-4; no reliable D call. The germline V and J ends were trimmed by 4 bases and 5 bases, with 8 bases remaining between them. Germline CDR1 is MNHEY and CDR2 is SVGEGT. CDR3 length: 13 residues. The CDR3 spells CASSSQDNEKLFF. The CDR3 region has the DNA TGTGCCAGCAGTTCTCAGGACAATGAAAAACTGTTTTTT.

This clonotype has just a few counts. V usage is TRBV2 and J usage is TRBJ2-3; D might be TRBD2 (6 bases). The CDR3 runs 15 residues. Germline V lookup: CDR1 SNHLY, CDR2 FYNNEI. V shed 5 bases and J shed 0 bases, with 12 bases lying between them. In DNA, the CDR3 is TGTGCCAGCAGTCGGGGGACGTCGAGCACAGATACGCAGTATTTT. This encodes CASSRGTSSTDTQYF.

This clonotype was counted only a few times. The rearrangement uses TRBV29-1 and TRBJ2-3, with 10 bases aligning to TRBD2. The junction had 7 bases not matched to a gene; V was cut back by 2 bases and J by 5 bases. In germline, CDR1 is SQVTM, CDR2 ANQGSEA. The CDR3 loop spans 15 amino acids. This chain's CDR3 is CSVELPSGGLDTQYF. The CDR3 DNA sequence: TGCAGCGTTGAACTGCCTAGCGGGGGTTTAGATACGCAGTATTTT.